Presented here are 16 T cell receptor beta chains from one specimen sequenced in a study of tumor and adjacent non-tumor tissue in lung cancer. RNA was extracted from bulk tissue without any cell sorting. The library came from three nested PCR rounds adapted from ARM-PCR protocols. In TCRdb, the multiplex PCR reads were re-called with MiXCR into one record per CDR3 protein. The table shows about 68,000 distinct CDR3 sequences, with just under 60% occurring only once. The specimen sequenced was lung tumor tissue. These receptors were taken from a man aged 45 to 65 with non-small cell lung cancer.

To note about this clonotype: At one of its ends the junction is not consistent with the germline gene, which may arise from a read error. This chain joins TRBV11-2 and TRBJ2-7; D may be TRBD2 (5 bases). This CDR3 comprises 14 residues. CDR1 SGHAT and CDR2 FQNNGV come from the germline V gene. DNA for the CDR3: TGTGCCAGTAGCTTAGATCGCGGGCGAGTCGGGCAGTACTTC. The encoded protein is CASSLDRGRVGQYF.

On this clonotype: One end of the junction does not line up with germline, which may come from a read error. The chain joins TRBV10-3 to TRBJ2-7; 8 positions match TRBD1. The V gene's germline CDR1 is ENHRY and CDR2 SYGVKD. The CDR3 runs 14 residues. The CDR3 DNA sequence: TGTGTCATCAGTGAATCGACAGGGGCGTCGAGGCAGTATTTC. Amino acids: CVISESTGASRQYF.

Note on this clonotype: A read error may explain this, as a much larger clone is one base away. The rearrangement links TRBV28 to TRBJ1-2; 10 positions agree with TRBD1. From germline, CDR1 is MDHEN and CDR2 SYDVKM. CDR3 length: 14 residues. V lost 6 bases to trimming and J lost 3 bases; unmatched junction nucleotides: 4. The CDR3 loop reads CASRTGTGDYGYTF. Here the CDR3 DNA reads TGTGCCAGCAGAACCGGGACAGGGGACTATGGCTACACCTTC.

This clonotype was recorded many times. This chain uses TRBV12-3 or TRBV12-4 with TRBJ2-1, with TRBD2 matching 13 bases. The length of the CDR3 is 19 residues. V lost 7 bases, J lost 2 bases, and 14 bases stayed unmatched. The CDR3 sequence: CASNSNFRTSGGTYNEQFF. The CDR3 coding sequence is TGTGCCAGCAACTCGAATTTTCGGACTAGCGGGGGAACCTACAATGAGCAGTTCTTC.

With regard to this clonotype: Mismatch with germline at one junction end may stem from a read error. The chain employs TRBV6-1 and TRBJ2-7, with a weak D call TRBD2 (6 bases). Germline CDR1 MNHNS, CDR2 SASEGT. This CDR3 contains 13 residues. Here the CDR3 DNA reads TGTGCTAGCAGTGCACGGGAGATGTATGAGCAGTACTTC. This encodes CASSAREMYEQYF.

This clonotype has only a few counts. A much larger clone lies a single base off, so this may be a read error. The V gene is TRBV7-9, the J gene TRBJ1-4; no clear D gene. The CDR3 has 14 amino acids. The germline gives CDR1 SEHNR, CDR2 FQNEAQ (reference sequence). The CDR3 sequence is CSSIGVATNEKLFF. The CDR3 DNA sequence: TGTTCCAGCATCGGAGTAGCAACTAATGAAAAACTGTTTTTT.

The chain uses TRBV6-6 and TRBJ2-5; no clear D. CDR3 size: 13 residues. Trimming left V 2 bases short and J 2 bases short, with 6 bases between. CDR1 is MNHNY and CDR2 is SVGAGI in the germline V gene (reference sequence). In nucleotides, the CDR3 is TGTGCCAGCAGTTACAGTGGGCAAGAGACCCAGTACTTC. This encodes CASSYSGQETQYF.

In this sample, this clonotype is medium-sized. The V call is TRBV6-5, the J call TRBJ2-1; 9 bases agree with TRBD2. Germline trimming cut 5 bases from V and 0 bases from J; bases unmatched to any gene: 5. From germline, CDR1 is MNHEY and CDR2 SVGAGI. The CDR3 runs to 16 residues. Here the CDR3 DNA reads TGTGCCAGCAGTAAAACTAGCGGGTCCTCCTACAATGAGCAGTTCTTC. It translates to CASSKTSGSSYNEQFF.

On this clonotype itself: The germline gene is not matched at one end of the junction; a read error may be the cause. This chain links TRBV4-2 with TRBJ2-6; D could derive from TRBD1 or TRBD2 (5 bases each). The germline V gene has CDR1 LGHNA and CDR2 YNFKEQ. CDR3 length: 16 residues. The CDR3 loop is CASSPNEGRGTNVLTF. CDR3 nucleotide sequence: TGTGCTAGCAGCCCAAACGAGGGGCGTGGGACCAACGTCCTGACTTTC.

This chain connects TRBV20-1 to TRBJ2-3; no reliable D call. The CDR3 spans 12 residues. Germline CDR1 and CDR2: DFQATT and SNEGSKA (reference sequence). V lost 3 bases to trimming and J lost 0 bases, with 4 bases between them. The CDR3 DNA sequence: TGCAGTGCTAGCGGGAGCACAGATACGCAGTATTTT. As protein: CSASGSTDTQYF.

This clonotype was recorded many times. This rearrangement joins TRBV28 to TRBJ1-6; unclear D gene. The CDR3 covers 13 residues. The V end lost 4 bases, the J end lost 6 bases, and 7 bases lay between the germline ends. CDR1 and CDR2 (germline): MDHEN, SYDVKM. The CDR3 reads CASSWSGNSPLHF. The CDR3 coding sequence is TGTGCCAGCAGTTGGAGCGGTAATTCACCCCTCCACTTT.

The CDR3 coding sequence is TGTGCCAGCAGTTTGGGGAGCCTGACATGGGCCATTGAAGCTTTCTTT. Translated, it gives CASSLGSLTWAIEAFF. The rearrangement uses TRBV12-3 or TRBV12-4 and TRBJ1-1; D is undetermined. This CDR3 comprises 16 residues. V shed 3 bases and J shed 7 bases, with 21 bases lying between them.

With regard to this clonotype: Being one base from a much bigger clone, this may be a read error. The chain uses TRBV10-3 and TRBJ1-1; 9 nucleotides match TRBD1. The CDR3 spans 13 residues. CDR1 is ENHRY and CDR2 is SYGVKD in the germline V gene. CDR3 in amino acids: CATWTGVNTDAFF. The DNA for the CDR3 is TGTGCCACCTGGACAGGGGTGAACACTGATGCTTTCTTT.

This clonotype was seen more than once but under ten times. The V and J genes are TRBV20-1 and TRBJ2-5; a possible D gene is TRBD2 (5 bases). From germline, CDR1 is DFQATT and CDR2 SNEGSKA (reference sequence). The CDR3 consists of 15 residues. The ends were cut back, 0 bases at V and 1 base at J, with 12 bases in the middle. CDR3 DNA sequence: TGCAGTGCTAGAGATCAGCGGATTCCCCAAGAGACCCAGTACTTC. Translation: CSARDQRIPQETQYF.

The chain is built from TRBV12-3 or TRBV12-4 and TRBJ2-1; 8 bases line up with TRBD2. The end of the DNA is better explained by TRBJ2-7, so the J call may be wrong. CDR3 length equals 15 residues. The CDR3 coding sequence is TGTGCCAGCAGTTTGACGCGGGGGGACTACAATGAGCAGTACTTC. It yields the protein CASSLTRGDYNEQYF.

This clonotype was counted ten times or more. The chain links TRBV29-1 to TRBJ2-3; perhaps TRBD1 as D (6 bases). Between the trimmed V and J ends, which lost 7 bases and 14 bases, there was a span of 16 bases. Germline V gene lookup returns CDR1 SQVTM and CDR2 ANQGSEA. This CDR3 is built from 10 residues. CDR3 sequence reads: CSGTEDKWYF. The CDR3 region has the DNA TGCAGCGGGACAGAGGATAAATGGTATTTT.